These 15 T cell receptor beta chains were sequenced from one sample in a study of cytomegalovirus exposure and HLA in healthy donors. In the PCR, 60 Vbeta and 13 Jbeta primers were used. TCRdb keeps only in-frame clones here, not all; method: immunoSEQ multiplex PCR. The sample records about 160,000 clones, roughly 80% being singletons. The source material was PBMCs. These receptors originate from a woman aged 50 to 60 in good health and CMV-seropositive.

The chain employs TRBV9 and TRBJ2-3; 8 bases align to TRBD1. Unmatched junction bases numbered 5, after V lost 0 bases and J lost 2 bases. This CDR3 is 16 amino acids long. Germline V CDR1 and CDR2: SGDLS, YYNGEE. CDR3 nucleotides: TGTGCCAGCAGCGTAGGCGCGACAGGGGACACAGATACGCAGTATTTT. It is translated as CASSVGATGDTDTQYF.

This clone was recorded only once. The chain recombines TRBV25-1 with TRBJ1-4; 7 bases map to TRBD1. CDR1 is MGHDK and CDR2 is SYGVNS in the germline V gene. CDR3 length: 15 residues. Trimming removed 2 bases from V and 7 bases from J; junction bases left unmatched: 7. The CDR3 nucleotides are TGTGCCAGCAGTGAAACACAGGGGCTTGGTGAAAAACTGTTTTTT. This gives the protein CASSETQGLGEKLFF.

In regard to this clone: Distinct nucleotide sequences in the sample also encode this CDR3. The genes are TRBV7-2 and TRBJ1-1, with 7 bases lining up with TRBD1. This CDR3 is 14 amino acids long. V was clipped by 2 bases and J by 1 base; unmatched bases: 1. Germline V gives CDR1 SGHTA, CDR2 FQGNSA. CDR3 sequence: CASSLQGGNTEAFF. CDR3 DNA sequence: TGTGCCAGCAGCTTACAGGGGGGGAACACTGAAGCTTTCTTT.

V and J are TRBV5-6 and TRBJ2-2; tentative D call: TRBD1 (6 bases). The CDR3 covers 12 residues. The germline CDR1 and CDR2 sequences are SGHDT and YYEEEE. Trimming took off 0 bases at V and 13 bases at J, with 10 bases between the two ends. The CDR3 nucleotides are TGTGCCAGCAGCTTGGGACAGGTCGGGCTGTTTTTT. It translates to CASSLGQVGLFF.

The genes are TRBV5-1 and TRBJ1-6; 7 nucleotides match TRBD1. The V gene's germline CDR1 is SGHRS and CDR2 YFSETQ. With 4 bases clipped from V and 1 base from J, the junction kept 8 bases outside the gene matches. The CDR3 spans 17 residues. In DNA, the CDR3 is TGCGCCAGCAGCGGAAGAGGGGGCGAGTCCTATAATTCACCCCTCCACTTT. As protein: CASSGRGGESYNSPLHF.

The CDR3 DNA follows: TGTGCCAGTAGTCCCCCCCCATACAATGAGCAGTTCTTC. This sequence encodes CASSPPPYNEQFF. The rearrangement uses TRBV19 and TRBJ2-1; D uncertain. The V and J ends lost 5 bases and 4 bases respectively, with 9 bases between them. The CDR3 contains 13 residues. From germline, CDR1 is LNHDA and CDR2 SQIVND (reference sequence).

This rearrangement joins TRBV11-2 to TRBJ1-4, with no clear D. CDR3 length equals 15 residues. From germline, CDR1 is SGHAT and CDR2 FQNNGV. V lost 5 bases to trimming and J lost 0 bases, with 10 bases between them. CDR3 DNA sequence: TGTGCCAGCAGCCAACAGAGATCAACTAATGAAAAACTGTTTTTT. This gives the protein CASSQQRSTNEKLFF.

Here the CDR3 reads CASKETGTGDGYTF. The DNA of the CDR3 is TGCGCCAGCAAGGAGACCGGGACAGGGGATGGCTACACCTTC. The chain has TRBV5-1 and TRBJ1-2; TRBD1 agrees at 10 bases. The CDR3 length is 14 residues. V trimming: 6 bases; J trimming: 6 bases; junction bases outside the gene matches: 8. The V gene's germline CDR1 is SGHRS and CDR2 YFSETQ.

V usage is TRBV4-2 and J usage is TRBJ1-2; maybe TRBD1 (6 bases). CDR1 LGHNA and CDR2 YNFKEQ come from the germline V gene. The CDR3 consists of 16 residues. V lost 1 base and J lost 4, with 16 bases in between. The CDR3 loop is CASSQVVQGLAYGYTF. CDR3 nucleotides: TGTGCCAGCAGCCAAGTTGTCCAGGGGCTCGCCTATGGCTACACCTTC.

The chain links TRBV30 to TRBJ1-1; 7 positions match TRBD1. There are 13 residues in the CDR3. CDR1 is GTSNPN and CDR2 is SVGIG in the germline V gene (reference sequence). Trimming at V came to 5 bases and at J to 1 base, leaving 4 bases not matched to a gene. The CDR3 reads CAWSDRANTEAFF. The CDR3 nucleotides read TGTGCCTGGTCTGACAGGGCGAACACTGAAGCTTTCTTT.

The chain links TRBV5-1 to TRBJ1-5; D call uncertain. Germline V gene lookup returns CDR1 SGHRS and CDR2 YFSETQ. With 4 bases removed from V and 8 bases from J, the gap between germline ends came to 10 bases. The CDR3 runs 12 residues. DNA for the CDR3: TGCGCCAGCAGCCCCGACGGGGAGCCCCAGCATTTT. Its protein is CASSPDGEPQHF.

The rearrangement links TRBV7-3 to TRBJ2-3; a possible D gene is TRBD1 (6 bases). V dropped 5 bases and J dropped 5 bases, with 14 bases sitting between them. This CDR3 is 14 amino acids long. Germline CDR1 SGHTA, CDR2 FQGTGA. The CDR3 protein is CASSHRVGQDTQYF. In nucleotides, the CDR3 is TGTGCCAGCAGCCACAGGGTTGGACAAGATACGCAGTATTTT.

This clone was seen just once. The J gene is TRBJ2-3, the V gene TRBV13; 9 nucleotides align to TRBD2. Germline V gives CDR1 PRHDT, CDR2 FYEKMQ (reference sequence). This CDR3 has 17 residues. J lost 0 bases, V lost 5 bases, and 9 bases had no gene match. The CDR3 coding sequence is TGTGCCAGCAGCCCTCCTGCTAGCGGGACTAGCACAGATACGCAGTATTTT. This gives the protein CASSPPASGTSTDTQYF.

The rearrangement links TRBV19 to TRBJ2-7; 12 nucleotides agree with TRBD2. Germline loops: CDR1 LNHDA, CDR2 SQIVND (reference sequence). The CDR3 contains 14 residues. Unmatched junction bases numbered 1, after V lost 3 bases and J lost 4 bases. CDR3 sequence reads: CASSMTSGSYEQYF. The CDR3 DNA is TGTGCCAGTAGTATGACTAGCGGGAGTTACGAGCAGTACTTC. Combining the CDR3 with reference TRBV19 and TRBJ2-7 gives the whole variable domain DGGITQSPKYLFRKEGQNVTLSCEQNLNHDAMYWYRQDPGQGLRLIYYSQIVNDFQKGDIAEGYSVSREKKESFPLTVTSAQKNPTAFYLCASSMTSGSYEQYFGPGTRLTVT.

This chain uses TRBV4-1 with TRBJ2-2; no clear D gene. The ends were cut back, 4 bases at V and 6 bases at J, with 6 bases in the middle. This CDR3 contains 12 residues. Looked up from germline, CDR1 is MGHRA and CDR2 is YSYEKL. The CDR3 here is CASSPWPGELFF. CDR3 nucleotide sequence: TGCGCCAGCAGCCCATGGCCCGGGGAGCTGTTTTTT.